This T cell receptor (beta chain) was profiled in a study of cytomegalovirus exposure and HLA in healthy donors. The CDR3 length is 14 residues. CDR1 and CDR2 from the germline V gene are SEHNR and FQNEAQ (reference sequence). Germline trimming cut 4 bases from V and 7 bases from J; bases unmatched to any gene: 5. With 60 Vbeta and 13 Jbeta primers, the PCR was carried out. The method was immunoSEQ multiplex PCR; TCRdb's version includes in-frame clones alone and lacks a portion of them. Altogether around 97,000 clones are present, approximately 64% being singletons, with the ten largest covering roughly 3%.

The chain uses TRBV7-9 and TRBJ1-4; 8 bases line up with TRBD1. Sequenced sample: PBMCs. The sequence was collected from a woman in her forties or fifties in good health and CMV-seronegative. The CDR3 loop reads CASSSSGTGEKLFF. The CDR3, as DNA: TGTGCCAGCAGCTCGTCCGGGACAGGTGAAAAACTGTTTTTT.